These 3 T cell receptor beta chains were sequenced from one sample in a study of blood T cell repertoires in COVID-19. The data were produced by immunoSEQ multiplex PCR, yet TCRdb's version contains in-frame clones alone and is incomplete. The table lists 350,000 to 400,000 clones, 86% of them singletons, with just over 7% in the top ten. Sequenced material: peripheral blood. The receptors originated from a woman in her fifties or sixties with COVID-19, enrolled during active disease.

The chain links TRBV9 to TRBJ1-2; no definite D call. The CDR3 is 14 amino acids. The germline CDR1 and CDR2 sequences are SGDLS and YYNGEE. Trimming removed 4 bases from V and 5 bases from J, with 15 bases in between. Here the CDR3 DNA reads TGTGCCAGCAGCCCAGAGGACGGACTATATGGCTACACCTTC. Protein product: CASSPEDGLYGYTF. The complete variable domain, with remaining parts taken from reference TRBV9 and TRBJ1-2, reads DSGVTQTPKHLITATGQRVTLRCSPRSGDLSVYWYQQSLDQGLQFLIQYYNGEERAKGNILERFSAQQFPDLHSELNLSSLELGDSALYFCASSPEDGLYGYTFGSGTRLTVV.

This clone was found once. The chain recombines TRBV9 with TRBJ2-5; 12 positions agree with TRBD2. Unmatched junction bases numbered 3, after V lost 4 bases and J lost 5 bases. Germline CDR1 reads SGDLS; CDR2 reads YYNGEE. The CDR3 length is 14 residues. The CDR3 nucleotides read TGTGCCAGCAGCCCGGGACTAGCGGGCGAGACCCAGTACTTC. Translation: CASSPGLAGETQYF.

The gene calls are TRBV3-1 (or the pseudogene TRBV3-2) and TRBJ2-2; perhaps TRBD1 as D (6 bases). V lost 4 bases and J 6 bases, leaving 18 bases between the germline ends. The CDR3 totals 16 residues. CDR1 LGHDT and CDR2 YNNKEL come from the germline V gene (reference sequence). CDR3 nucleotides: TGTGCCAGCAGCCGTAGCTCTTACAGGGCCCCCGGGGAGCTGTTTTTT. This codes for CASSRSSYRAPGELFF.